These T cell receptor beta chains were read from a single sample in a study of cytomegalovirus exposure and HLA in healthy donors. This table comes from immunoSEQ multiplex PCR, and its TCRdb copy is limited to in-frame clones, with some not included. The sample records 200,000 or so clones, about 80% being singletons. Sequences were obtained from PBMCs. Receptor source: a woman younger than 35 in good health and CMV-seropositive. CDR3s include the opening cysteine and the closing phenylalanine or tryptophan. A D gene is named only where the DNA matches it firmly. Clone sizes are given selectively: once, few, many, or a class where the clone is expanded.

d_call	v_call	clone_size	j_call	cdr3_nt	cdr3_aa
.	TRBV11-1	.	TRBJ2-7	TGTGCCAGCAGGGAGGGTTTGACCTACGAGCAGTACTTC	CASREGLTYEQYF
.	TRBV25-1	.	TRBJ2-1	TGTGCCAGCAGGGGAGACAATGAGCAGTTCTTC	CASRGDNEQFF
.	TRBV19	.	TRBJ2-3	TGTGCCAGTAGTATACGCCGGGGGGCCCCAGATACGCAGTATTTT	CASSIRRGAPDTQYF
.	TRBV27	once	TRBJ1-6	TGTGCCAGCAGTTTAGTCAGGGAAGGTTCACCCCTCCACTTT	CASSLVREGSPLHF
TRBD2	TRBV6-4	.	TRBJ2-3	TGTGCCAGCAGTCGCCTTAGCGGGGGGGCCACAGATACGCAGTATTTT	CASSRLSGGATDTQYF
TRBD1	TRBV13	.	TRBJ1-2	TGTGCCAGCAGCTTAGCCCGGACAGGGGGCGTCTATTATGGCTACACCTTC	CASSLARTGGVYYGYTF
.	TRBV6-5	once	TRBJ2-7	TGTGCCAGCAGTTCCCCCCAGAGGTCCTACGAGCAGTACTTC	CASSSPQRSYEQYF
.	TRBV9	.	TRBJ2-5	TGTGCCAGCAGCGTAGGGAGGGGAGAGACCCAGTACTTC	CASSVGRGETQYF
TRBD1	TRBV6-5	few	TRBJ1-5	TGTGCCAGCAGGGGACAGGTTAATCAGCCCCAGCATTTT	CASRGQVNQPQHF
TRBD1	TRBV19	.	TRBJ1-2	TGTGCCAGTAGCCAGGGGGCCAATGGCTACACCTTC	CASSQGANGYTF
TRBD1	TRBV7-9	.	TRBJ2-2	TGTGCCAGCACCCACAGGGGCCCCACCGGGGAGCTGTTTTTT	CASTHRGPTGELFF
TRBD2	TRBV4-2	.	TRBJ2-2	TGTGCCAGCAGTACAACTAGCGGGGGAGGCGGGGAGCTGTTTTTT	CASSTTSGGGGELFF
.	TRBV5-1	.	TRBJ1-4	TGCGCCAGCCTACGAGACAGTACCAATGAAAAACTGTTTTTT	CASLRDSTNEKLFF
TRBD1	TRBV10-3	.	TRBJ2-1	TGTGCCATCAGTCACAGGGACAGGGGGATTGGTGAGCAGTTCTTC	CAISHRDRGIGEQFF
.	TRBV6-1	.	TRBJ1-6	TGTGCCAGCAGTGGGGGACACTATAATTCACCCCTCCACTTT	CASSGGHYNSPLHF
.	TRBV7-9	.	TRBJ1-2	TGTGCCAGCAGCGCAGACAATCTATATGGCTACACCTTC	CASSADNLYGYTF
.	TRBV7-3	few	TRBJ2-7	TGTGCCAGCAGCGTAGACACTCGAGGGGAGCAGTACTTC	CASSVDTRGEQYF
.	TRBV5-1	.	TRBJ2-1	TGCGCCAGCAGCTTGGTCGGGGCCTACAATGAGCAGTTCTTC	CASSLVGAYNEQFF
TRBD1	TRBV27	once	TRBJ1-6	TGTGCCAGCGGGAACAGGGGGCGCGATCGTTCACCCCTCCACTTT	CASGNRGRDRSPLHF
TRBD1	TRBV14	.	TRBJ2-5	TGTGCCAGCAGCCAACTACCGGGACAGGGCCATCAATCGGGGGAGACCCAGTACTTC	CASSQLPGQGHQSGETQYF
.	TRBV6-5	.	TRBJ2-7	TGTGCCAGCAGTTACTCCTCAGGGGTGCCCTACGAGCAGTACTTC	CASSYSSGVPYEQYF
TRBD1	TRBV7-2	.	TRBJ1-4	TGTGCCAGCAGCTTAGAAGTGTTCGACAGGGGTAATGAAAAACTGTTTTTT	CASSLEVFDRGNEKLFF
TRBD1	TRBV7-9	.	TRBJ1-1	TGTGCCAGCAGCTTGACAGGGGTCAACACTGAAGCTTTCTTT	CASSLTGVNTEAFF
.	TRBV30	.	TRBJ1-5	TGTGCCTGGAGCTGGCACGGGGGTCAGCCCCAGCATTTT	CAWSWHGGQPQHF
TRBD2	TRBV7-7	.	TRBJ2-5	TGTGCTAGCAGTGTAGCGGGGTGGGGAGAGACCCAGTACTTC	CASSVAGWGETQYF
.	TRBV5-1	.	TRBJ1-4	TGCGCCAGCAGCTTGGCCCTAGGAAATGAAAAACTGTTTTTT	CASSLALGNEKLFF
TRBD2	TRBV4-3	.	TRBJ2-2	TGCGCCAGCAGCCAAGAAGGCCTAGCGGGGGCCGGGGAGCTGTTTTTT	CASSQEGLAGAGELFF
.	TRBV14	.	TRBJ2-7	TGTGCCAGCAGCTCCCACTACGAGCAGTACTTC	CASSSHYEQYF
.	TRBV30	.	TRBJ1-1	TGTGCCCACAGCGGCAGGGAGGTTGAAGCTTTCTTT	CAHSGREVEAFF
.	TRBV27	once	TRBJ2-7	TGTGCCAGCAGTTGGGCGGGGAAGAGTTCCTACGAGCAGTACTTC	CASSWAGKSSYEQYF
TRBD1	TRBV6-5	few	TRBJ1-5	TGTGCCAGCAGGGGGGACAGGGGGAAGAATCAGCCCCAGCATTTT	CASRGDRGKNQPQHF
.	TRBV7-9	.	TRBJ2-2	TGTGCCAGCAGTCAAACGTTAGAGAGAAACACCGGGGAGCTGTTTTTT	CASSQTLERNTGELFF